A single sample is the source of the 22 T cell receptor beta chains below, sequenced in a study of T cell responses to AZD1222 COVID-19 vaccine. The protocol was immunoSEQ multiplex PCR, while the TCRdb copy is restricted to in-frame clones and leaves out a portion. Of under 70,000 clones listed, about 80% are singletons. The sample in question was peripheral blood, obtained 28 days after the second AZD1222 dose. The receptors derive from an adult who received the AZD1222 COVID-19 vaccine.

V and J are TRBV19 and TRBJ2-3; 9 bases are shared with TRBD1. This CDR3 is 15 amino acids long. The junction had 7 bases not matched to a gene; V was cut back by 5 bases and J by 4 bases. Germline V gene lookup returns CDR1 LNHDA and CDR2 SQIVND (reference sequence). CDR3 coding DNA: TGTGCCAGTAGTTCAGGGACAGGGCCCCCAGATACGCAGTATTTT. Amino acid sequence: CASSSGTGPPDTQYF.

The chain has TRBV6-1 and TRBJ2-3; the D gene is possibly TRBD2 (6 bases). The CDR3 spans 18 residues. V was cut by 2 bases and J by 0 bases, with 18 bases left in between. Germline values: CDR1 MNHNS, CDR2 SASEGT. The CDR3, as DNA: TGTGCCAGCAGTGAAAGGAGGGCAGGGTTAGGGAGCACAGATACGCAGTATTTT. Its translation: CASSERRAGLGSTDTQYF.

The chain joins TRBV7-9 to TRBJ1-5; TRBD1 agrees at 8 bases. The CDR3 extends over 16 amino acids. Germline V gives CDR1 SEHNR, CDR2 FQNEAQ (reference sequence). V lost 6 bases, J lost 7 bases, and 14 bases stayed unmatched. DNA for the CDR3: TGTGCCAGCAGTCCCGGACAGGGCCCGGGAAAGCAGCCCCAGCATTTT. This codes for CASSPGQGPGKQPQHF.

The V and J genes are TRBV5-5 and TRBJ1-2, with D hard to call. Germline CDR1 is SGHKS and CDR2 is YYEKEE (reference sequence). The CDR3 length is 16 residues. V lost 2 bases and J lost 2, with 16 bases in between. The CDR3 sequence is CASSFAVGPENYGYTF. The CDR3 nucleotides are TGTGCCAGCAGCTTTGCGGTTGGGCCGGAGAACTATGGCTACACCTTC.

Written as DNA, the CDR3 is TGTGCCAGTAGTATATATGGACAGGGGGGCGATACGCAGTATTTT. Its protein is CASSIYGQGGDTQYF. The chain carries TRBV19 and TRBJ2-3, with TRBD1 matching 10 bases. The germline gives CDR1 LNHDA, CDR2 SQIVND (reference sequence). Trimming cost V 2 bases and J 6 bases; bases outside gene matches: 5. This CDR3 is built from 15 residues.

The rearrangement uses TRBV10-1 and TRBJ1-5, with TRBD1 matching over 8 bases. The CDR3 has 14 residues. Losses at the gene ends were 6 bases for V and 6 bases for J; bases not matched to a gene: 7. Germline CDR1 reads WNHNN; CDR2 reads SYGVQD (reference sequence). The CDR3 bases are TGCGCCAGCAGCTCAGGGGGCGACGGTCAGCCCCAGCATTTT. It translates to CASSSGGDGQPQHF.

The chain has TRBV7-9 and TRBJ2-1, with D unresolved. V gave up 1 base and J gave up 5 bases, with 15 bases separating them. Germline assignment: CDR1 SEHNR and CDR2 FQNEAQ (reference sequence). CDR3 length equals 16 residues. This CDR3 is CASSLDSASTHNEQFF. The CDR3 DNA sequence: TGTGCCAGCAGCTTAGATTCGGCATCTACACACAATGAGCAGTTCTTC.

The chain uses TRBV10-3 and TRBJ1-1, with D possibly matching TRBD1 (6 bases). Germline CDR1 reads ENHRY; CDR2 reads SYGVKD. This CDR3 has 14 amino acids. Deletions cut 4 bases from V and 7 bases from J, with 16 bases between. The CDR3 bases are TGTGCCATCAGTGTCGGGGGCCGGACCATTGAAGCTTTCTTT. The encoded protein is CAISVGGRTIEAFF.

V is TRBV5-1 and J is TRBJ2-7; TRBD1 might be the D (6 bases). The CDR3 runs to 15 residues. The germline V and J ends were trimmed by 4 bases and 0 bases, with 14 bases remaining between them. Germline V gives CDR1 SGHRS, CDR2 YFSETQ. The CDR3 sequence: CASSMLPGHSYEQYF. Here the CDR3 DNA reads TGCGCCAGCAGCATGCTACCGGGACACTCCTACGAGCAGTACTTC. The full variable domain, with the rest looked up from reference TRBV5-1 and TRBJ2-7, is KAGVTQTPRYLIKTRGQQVTLSCSPISGHRSVSWYQQTPGQGLQFLFEYFSETQRNKGNFPGRFSGRQFSNSRSEMNVSTLELGDSALYLCASSMLPGHSYEQYFGPGTRLTVT.

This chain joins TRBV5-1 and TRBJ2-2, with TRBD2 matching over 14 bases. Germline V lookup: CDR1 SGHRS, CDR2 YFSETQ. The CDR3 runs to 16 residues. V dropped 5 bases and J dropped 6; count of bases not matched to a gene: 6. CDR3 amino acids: CASRQTSGGAAGELFF. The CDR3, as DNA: TGCGCCAGCAGACAGACTAGCGGGGGGGCGGCCGGGGAGCTGTTTTTT. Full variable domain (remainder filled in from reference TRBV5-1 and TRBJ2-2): KAGVTQTPRYLIKTRGQQVTLSCSPISGHRSVSWYQQTPGQGLQFLFEYFSETQRNKGNFPGRFSGRQFSNSRSEMNVSTLELGDSALYLCASRQTSGGAAGELFFGEGSRLTVL.

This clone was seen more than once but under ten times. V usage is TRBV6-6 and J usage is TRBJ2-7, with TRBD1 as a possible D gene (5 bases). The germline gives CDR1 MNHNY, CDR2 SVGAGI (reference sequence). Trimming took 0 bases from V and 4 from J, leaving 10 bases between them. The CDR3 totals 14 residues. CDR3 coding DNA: TGTGCCAGCAGTTACTCCGACAGTAGGTACGAGCAGTACTTC. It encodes CASSYSDSRYEQYF.

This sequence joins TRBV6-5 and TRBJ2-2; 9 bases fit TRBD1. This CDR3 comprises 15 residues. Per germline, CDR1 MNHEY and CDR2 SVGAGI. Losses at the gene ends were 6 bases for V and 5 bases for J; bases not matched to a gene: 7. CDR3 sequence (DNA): TGTGCCAGCAGCCCGGACAGGGGAGGTACCGGGGAGCTGTTTTTT. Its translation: CASSPDRGGTGELFF.

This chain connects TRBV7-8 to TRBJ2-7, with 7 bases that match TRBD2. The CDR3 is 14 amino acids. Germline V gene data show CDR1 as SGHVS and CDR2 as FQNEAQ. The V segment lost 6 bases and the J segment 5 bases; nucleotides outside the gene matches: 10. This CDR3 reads CASRSNSGIHEQYF. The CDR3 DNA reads TGTGCCAGCAGATCAAACAGCGGGATCCACGAGCAGTACTTC.

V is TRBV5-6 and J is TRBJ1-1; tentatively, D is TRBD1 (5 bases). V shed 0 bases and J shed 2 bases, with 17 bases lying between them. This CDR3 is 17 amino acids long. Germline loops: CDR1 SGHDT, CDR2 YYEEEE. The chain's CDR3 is CASSLVVGASTNTEAFF. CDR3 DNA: TGTGCCAGCAGCTTGGTGGTAGGGGCGTCCACCAACACTGAAGCTTTCTTT.

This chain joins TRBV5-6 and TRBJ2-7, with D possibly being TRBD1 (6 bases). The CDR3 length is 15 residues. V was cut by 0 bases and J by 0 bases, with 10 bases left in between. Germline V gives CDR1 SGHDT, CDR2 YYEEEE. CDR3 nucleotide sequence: TGTGCCAGCAGCTTGGGCAGGGGAAGCTCCTACGAGCAGTACGTC. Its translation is CASSLGRGSSYEQYV.

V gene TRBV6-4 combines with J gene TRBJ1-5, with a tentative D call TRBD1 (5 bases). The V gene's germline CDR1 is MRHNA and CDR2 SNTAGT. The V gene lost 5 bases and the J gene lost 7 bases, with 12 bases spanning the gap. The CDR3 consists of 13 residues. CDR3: CASSPGKEQPQHF. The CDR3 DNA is TGTGCCAGCAGTCCAGGGAAGGAACAGCCCCAGCATTTT.

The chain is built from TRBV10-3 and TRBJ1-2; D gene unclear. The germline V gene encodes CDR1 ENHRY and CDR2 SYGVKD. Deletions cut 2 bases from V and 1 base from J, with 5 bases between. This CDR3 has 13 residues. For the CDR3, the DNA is TGTGCCATCAGTGAGGGGTTTAACTATGGCTACACCTTC. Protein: CAISEGFNYGYTF.

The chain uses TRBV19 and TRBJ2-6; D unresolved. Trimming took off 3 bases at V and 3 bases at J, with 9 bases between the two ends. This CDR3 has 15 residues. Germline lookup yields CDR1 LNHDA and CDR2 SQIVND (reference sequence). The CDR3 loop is CASSIWVSGANVLTF. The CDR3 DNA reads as TGTGCCAGTAGTATCTGGGTTAGTGGGGCCAACGTCCTGACTTTC. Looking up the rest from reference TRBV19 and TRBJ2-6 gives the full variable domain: DGGITQSPKYLFRKEGQNVTLSCEQNLNHDAMYWYRQDPGQGLRLIYYSQIVNDFQKGDIAEGYSVSREKKESFPLTVTSAQKNPTAFYLCASSIWVSGANVLTFGAGSRLTVL.

Here the CDR3 DNA reads TGTGCCAGCAGCGGTGGGGTGAAGGGGAATGAGCAGTTCTTC. Translated: CASSGGVKGNEQFF. The chain links TRBV6-5 to TRBJ2-1, with D possibly matching TRBD1 (5 bases). V lost 6 bases and J lost 7, with 16 bases in between. The CDR3 loop spans 14 amino acids. From germline, CDR1 is MNHEY and CDR2 SVGAGI.

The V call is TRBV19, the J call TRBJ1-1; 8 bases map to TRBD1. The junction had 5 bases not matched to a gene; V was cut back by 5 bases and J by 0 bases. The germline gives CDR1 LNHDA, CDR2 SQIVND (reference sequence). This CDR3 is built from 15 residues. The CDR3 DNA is TGTGCCAGTAGTCTGAGACAGGGGCTGAACACTGAAGCTTTCTTT. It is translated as CASSLRQGLNTEAFF.

The CDR3 nucleotides read TGCGCCAGCAGCTTGGGGGGGCTAGGGTTTGGTGAGCAGTTCTTC. It yields the protein CASSLGGLGFGEQFF. V is TRBV5-1 and J is TRBJ2-1, with a possible D match to TRBD1 (6 bases). Germline-derived CDR1 and CDR2 are SGHRS and YFSETQ. The CDR3 is made up of 15 amino acids. Between the trimmed V and J ends, which lost 0 bases and 9 bases, there was a span of 16 bases.

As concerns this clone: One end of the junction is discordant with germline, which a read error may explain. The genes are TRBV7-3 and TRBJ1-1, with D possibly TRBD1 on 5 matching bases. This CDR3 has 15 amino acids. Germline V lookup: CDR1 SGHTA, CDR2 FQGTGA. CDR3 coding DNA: TGTGCCAGCAGCCTAACCCATCGGGGGGGCACTGAAGCTTTCTTT. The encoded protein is CASSLTHRGGTEAFF.